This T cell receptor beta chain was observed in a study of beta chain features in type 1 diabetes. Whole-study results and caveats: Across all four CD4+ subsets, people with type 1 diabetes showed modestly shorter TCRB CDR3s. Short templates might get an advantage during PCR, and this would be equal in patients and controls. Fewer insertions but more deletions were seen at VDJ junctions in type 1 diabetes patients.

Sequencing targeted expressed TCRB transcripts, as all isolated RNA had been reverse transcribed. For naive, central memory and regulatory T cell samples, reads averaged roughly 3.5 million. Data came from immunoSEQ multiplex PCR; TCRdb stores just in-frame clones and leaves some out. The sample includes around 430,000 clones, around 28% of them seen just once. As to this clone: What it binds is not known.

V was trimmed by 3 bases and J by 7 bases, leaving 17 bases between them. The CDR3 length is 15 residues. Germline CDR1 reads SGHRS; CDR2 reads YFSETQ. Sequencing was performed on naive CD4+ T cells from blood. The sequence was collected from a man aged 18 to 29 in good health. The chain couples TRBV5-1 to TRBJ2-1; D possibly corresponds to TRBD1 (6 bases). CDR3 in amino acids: CASSSGQPTGNEQFF. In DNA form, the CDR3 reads TGCGCCAGCAGCTCGGGACAACCTACGGGGAATGAGCAGTTCTTC.